The 7 T cell receptor beta chains in this list originate from one sample, sequenced in a study of T-cell memory formation after mild COVID-19. A single record per CDR3 protein comes from TCRdb applying MiXCR to the 5' RACE reads. The data hold some 68,000 distinct CDR3 sequences, with 16% observed a single time. Sequenced sample: PBMCs or a T cell subset sorted from them (not recorded which). These receptors came from an adult woman who had mild COVID-19 (a few samples of this study predate the infection). Cell type and time point are not known.

The chain uses TRBV29-1 and TRBJ2-3; D may be TRBD1 (5 bases). Germline CDR1 SQVTM, CDR2 ANQGSEA. The CDR3 is 13 residues long. Trimming removed 3 bases from V and 5 bases from J, with 12 bases in between. The chain's CDR3 is CSVEIQGLDTQYF. CDR3 sequence (DNA): TGCAGCGTTGAGATCCAGGGTTTAGATACGCAGTATTTT.

This clonotype was seen only a few times. This rearrangement joins TRBV4-2 to TRBJ2-1; 7 bases are shared with TRBD2. This CDR3 comprises 17 residues. V lost 1 base to trimming and J lost 0 bases; unmatched junction nucleotides: 6. Germline assignment: CDR1 LGHNA and CDR2 YNFKEQ. CDR3 sequence (DNA): TGTGCCAGCAGCCAAGGGGAGGGGTTGAGCTCCTACAATGAGCAGTTCTTC. Translating gives CASSQGEGLSSYNEQFF.

The chain recombines TRBV24-1 with TRBJ2-5, with D tentatively TRBD1 (6 bases). The CDR3 covers 15 residues. Trimming removed 0 bases from V and 3 bases from J, with 10 bases in between. Germline CDR1 reads KGHDR; CDR2 reads SFDVKD. The CDR3 loop is CATSDLTGTEETQYF. The CDR3 DNA sequence: TGTGCCACCAGTGATTTGACAGGGACCGAAGAGACCCAGTACTTC.

This clonotype turned up a few times. This chain connects TRBV20-1 to TRBJ2-7; 7 positions agree with TRBD2. The length of the CDR3 is 13 residues. Germline CDR1 and CDR2: DFQATT and SNEGSKA (reference sequence). V lost 6 bases, J lost 1 base, and 6 bases stayed unmatched. In DNA form, the CDR3 reads TGCAGTGCGGGCGGGACTACTTCCTACGAGCAGTACTTC. Translating gives CSAGGTTSYEQYF.

This clonotype was seen more than once but under ten times. The V gene is TRBV18, the J gene TRBJ2-5, with 7 nucleotides matching TRBD1. The CDR3 extends over 14 amino acids. The germline V gene encodes CDR1 KGHSH and CDR2 LQKENI. The V gene end was trimmed by 5 bases and the J gene end by 3 bases; junction bases not matched to a gene: 6. The CDR3 coding sequence is TGTGCCAGCTCATCATATGGACAGGAAGAGACCCAGTACTTC. Translation gives CASSSYGQEETQYF.

This clonotype appeared many times. V and J are TRBV5-1 and TRBJ2-2; D might be TRBD2 (5 bases). CDR3 size: 15 residues. V was trimmed by 0 bases and J by 4 bases, leaving 10 bases between them. The germline V gene encodes CDR1 SGHRS and CDR2 YFSETQ. The CDR3 DNA reads TGCGCCAGCAGCTTGGCCGGGAACCCCACCGGGGAGCTGTTTTTT. It is translated as CASSLAGNPTGELFF.

This clonotype was found a few times. The CDR3 coding sequence is TGTGCCATCAGTGGCCGCTCCTACGAGCAGTACTTC. Translation: CAISGRSYEQYF. The chain uses TRBV10-3 and TRBJ2-7; D gene unclear. Germline values: CDR1 ENHRY, CDR2 SYGVKD. The CDR3 contains 12 residues. Trimming took off 4 bases at V and 0 bases at J, with 4 bases between the two ends.